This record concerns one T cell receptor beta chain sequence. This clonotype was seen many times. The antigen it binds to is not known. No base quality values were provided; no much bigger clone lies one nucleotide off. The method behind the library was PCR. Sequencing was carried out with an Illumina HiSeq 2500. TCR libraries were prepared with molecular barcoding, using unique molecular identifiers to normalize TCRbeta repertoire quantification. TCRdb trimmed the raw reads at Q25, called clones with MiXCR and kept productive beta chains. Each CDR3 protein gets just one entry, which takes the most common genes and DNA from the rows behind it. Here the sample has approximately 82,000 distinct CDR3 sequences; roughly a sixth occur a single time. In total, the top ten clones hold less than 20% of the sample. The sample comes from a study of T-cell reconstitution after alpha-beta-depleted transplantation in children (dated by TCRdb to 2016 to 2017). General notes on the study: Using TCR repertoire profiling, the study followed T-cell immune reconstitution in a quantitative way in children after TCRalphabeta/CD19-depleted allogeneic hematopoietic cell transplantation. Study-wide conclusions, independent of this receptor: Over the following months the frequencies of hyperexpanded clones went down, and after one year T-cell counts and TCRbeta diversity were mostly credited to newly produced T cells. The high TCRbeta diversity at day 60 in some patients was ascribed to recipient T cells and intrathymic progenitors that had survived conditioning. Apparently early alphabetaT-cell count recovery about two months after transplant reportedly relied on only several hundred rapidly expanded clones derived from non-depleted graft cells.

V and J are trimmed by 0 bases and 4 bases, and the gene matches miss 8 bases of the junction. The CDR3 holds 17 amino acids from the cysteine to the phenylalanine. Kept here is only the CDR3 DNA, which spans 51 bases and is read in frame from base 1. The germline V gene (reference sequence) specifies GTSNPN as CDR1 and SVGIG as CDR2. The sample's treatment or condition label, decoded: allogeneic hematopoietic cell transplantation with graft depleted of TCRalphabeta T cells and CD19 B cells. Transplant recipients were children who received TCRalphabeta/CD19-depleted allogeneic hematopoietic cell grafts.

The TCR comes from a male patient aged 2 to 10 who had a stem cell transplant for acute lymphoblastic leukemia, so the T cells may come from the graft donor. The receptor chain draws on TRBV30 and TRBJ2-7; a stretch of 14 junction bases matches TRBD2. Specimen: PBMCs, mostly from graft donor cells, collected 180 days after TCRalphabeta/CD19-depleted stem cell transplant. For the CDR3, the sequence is CAWSVGGLAGESYEQYF. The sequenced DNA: TGTGCCTGGAGTGTAGGGGGACTAGCGGGAGAGAGTTACGAGCAGTACTTC.